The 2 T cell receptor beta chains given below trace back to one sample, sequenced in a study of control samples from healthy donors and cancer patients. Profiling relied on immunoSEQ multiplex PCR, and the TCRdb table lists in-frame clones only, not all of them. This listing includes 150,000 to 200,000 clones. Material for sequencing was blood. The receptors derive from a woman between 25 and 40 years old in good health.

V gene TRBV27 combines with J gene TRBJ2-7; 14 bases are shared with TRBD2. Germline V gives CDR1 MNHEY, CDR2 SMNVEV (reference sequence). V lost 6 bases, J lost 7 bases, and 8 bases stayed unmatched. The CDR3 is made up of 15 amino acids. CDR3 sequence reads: CASRLTSGGGREQYF. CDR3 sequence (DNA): TGTGCCAGCAGACTGACTAGCGGGGGGGGAAGAGAGCAGTACTTC.

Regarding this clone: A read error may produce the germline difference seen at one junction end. CDR3 loop: CASSLWDSRGNEQCF. The CDR3 DNA reads as TGTGCCAGCAGCTTATGGGACAGCCGCGGGAACGAGCAGTGCTTC. The rearrangement uses TRBV7-8 and TRBJ2-7, with a possible D match to TRBD1 (7 bases). CDR3 length: 15 amino acids. Germline loops: CDR1 SGHVS, CDR2 FQNEAQ. Full variable domain (rest looked up from reference TRBV7-8 and TRBJ2-7): GAGVSQSPRYKVAKRGQDVALRCDPISGHVSLFWYQQALGQGPEFLTYFQNEAQLDKSGLPSDRFFAERPEGSVSTLKIQRTQQEDSAVYLCASSLWDSRGNEQCFGPGTRLTVT.